This T cell receptor beta chain was identified during a study of blood T cell repertoires in COVID-19. Study at large: The origin of the acute and convalescent COVID-19 samples was the United States, Italy and Spain. In each case, the material was cDNA or gDNA derived from T cells, B-cell-depleted T cells, or PBMCs.

As processed by the authors: The assay estimated nucleated cells by amplifying reference gene primers. Sequencing was performed with immunoSEQ multiplex PCR; in TCRdb, only in-frame clones are kept and a portion is missing. Clone size and V and J calls were adopted from that table, with D and trimming inferred from the DNA. The data contain approximately 400,000 clones, around 90% of them singletons. Worth noting for this clone: The sample carries other DNA sequences with the same CDR3.

Trimming pared 6 bases from V and 6 bases from J, leaving 7 bases between. CDR3 length equals 11 residues. Germline V gene data show CDR1 as MNHEY and CDR2 as SVGAGI. The sequenced material came from peripheral blood. V and J are TRBV6-5 and TRBJ2-3, with D perhaps matching TRBD2 (5 bases). This TCR was recovered from a man aged 40-49 years with acute or convalescent COVID-19. In nucleotides, the CDR3 is TGTGCCAGCAGGCGAGGGGATACGCAGTATTTT. Amino acid sequence: CASRRGDTQYF.